The entry below describes one T cell receptor beta chain. What this receptor recognizes is not known. Per-base quality was not reported, and no clone a single base away is much larger than it. The cohort comprised under 700 healthy bone marrow donors. Cohort members were all nominally healthy when sampled, although unrecorded immune exposures were likely present. The donor tested CMV seropositive and was one of the 289 seropositive cohort members. A peripheral blood sample was collected from each donor, and TCR beta sequencing was performed on peripheral blood mononuclear cells. Genomic DNA was extracted from the blood cell samples with the Qiagen DNeasy Blood Extraction Kit. The library was obtained by the immunoSEQ multiplex PCR assay. The multiplex PCR relied on a mix of 60 forward primers for TCR Vbeta segments and 13 reverse primers for TCR Jbeta segments. A multiplex PCR assay on genomic DNA amplified the CDR3 region of rearranged TCR beta genes. The amplified TCR beta libraries were sequenced on the Illumina HiSeq System as 87-base-pair reads. Processing in the source paper ran as follows. Across the 700 or so repertoires, a later analysis counted some 80 million unique TCR beta chains, 8.5 million to 12 million of which were shared by at least two donors. Raw reads were error-corrected and collapsed into unique sequences by a nearest-neighbor algorithm in which closely related sequences were merged to remove PCR and sequencing errors. To assign V, D and J gene segments, CDR3 sequences were aligned to IMGT reference sequences. For a sequence to be retained, at least a six-nucleotide match to both a V gene segment and a J gene segment was required. Rearrangements were classified as productive when the CDR3 lacked stop codons and remained in frame with V and J, and all other rearrangements were classified as non-productive. Following IMGT convention, CDR3 was defined as the stretch from the second conserved V-encoded cysteine to the conserved J-encoded phenylalanine. In an earlier analysis of 500 to 650 of the donors, sequences lacking an unambiguous match to a single V gene segment were excluded. In an earlier analysis of 587 of the donors, V segments were called functional above 56.7% productive rearrangements and were called segregating when the between-donor standard deviation exceeded 5%. A statistical classification framework was developed to diagnose cytomegalovirus status using the catalog of TCR beta chain sequences. In a later analysis, TCR nucleotide sequences were compared against IMGT/GENE-DB human TR gene sequences so that V and J genes could be assigned. A later analysis assigned CDR3 sequences and most-parsimonious VDJ recombination scenarios with the TCRdist pipeline. In a later analysis, each TCR beta chain was defined by its CDR3 amino acid sequence together with its V-gene family, and reads lacking a unique V-gene family were excluded. To address suspected cross-contamination and a sequencing artifact, a later analysis removed approximately 590 highly shared, low-generation-probability nucleotide sequences. In a later analysis, a clonal expansion index for each public chain was calculated from normalized within-repertoire ranks of inferred template counts. In a later analysis, generation probabilities were computed with a VDJ recombination model fitted to out-of-frame rearrangements, and the resulting probabilities were checked against IGoR. Hypergeometric tests were used in a later analysis to score TCR-TCR, TCR-HLA and TCR-CMV co-occurrence, with a repertoire-size bias correction applied to the TCR pairs. A later analysis estimated false discovery rates by permuting HLA or CMV assignments 20 times. In a later analysis, co-occurring TCRs were grouped using DBSCAN, with TCRdist sequence similarity added in when clustering inside HLA-allele-positive subsets. Co-occurrence clustering excluded repertoires with fewer than 30,000 or more than 120,000 public chains, plus five with anomalous nucleotide sharing. What TCRdb holds here is the immuneACCESS table cut down to in-frame rearrangements. Part of the clones is not present; checked against another copy, under half of the missing clones reflect an unresolved V gene, and the others are unexplained. The V and J calls and clone size were taken over from that table, and D and trimming were inferred from the DNA. In this sample the table shows approximately 97,000 clones, 65% to 90% of which occur a single time. The ten largest account for less than 5% of the sample.

The data are from a study of cytomegalovirus exposure and HLA in healthy donors (dated by TCRdb to between 2016 and 2019). Some background on the complete study: According to an earlier analysis of a few hundred of the donors, about 179 million T cells yielded approximately 120 million unique TCR beta sequences and 276 Gb of sequence data. An early release covering roughly 640 HLA-typed donors comprised about 290 gigabases of sequencing data and 65 million to 100 million unique TCR sequences. Of the 300 to 450 genotyped donors, about 80% fell in the genetic ancestry cluster associated with self-reported Caucasian donors. The study aimed to test whether cataloging public T cell receptors could reveal signatures of past pathogen exposure. The study profiled the T cell repertoires of 666 subjects by immunosequencing and related them to cytomegalovirus serostatus. In addition to the first cohort of 666 subjects, a separate validation cohort of 130 or so different subjects was used. The study combined high-throughput TCR immunosequencing, statistical association of individual TCRs with disease status, and machine learning to predict cytomegalovirus infection status. To study patterns of TCR occurrence, a later analysis re-analyzed previously published TCR beta repertoires from 500 to 850 donors and added high-resolution HLA genotyping. In the later analysis, no new phenotypic data were used to find candidate immune exposures; instead, reliance was placed on TCR beta sequences and their occurrence across donors. To decide whether each TCR beta V gene segment behaved as functional or pseudogenic, an earlier analysis of some 600 of the donors relied on high-throughput TCR beta sequencing. Donor age, sex, ethnicity and CMV serostatus were compiled together with the repertoire data. In a later genetic analysis, genome-wide SNP genotypes for about 55% of the roughly 670 donors were used, and that subset was treated as a discovery cohort. Every discovery cohort repertoire had been produced on one sequencing platform. HLA typing included class I and class II loci at four-digit resolution. Typing coverage varied by locus: roughly 620-640 donors for A, B, C, DRB1 and DQB1; roughly 520 for DQA1; over 600 for DPA1; roughly 470 for DPB1. About five DR-DQ haplotypes were handled as single units for association and clustering because linkage in the cohort was strong. Among several hundred genotyped donors of the cohort, an average of roughly 230,000 unique TCR beta nucleotide sequences was sequenced per donor, of which about 19% were non-productive. Beyond this particular receptor, the publication reports: In an earlier analysis of fewer than 750 of the donors, most TCR beta V segments were observed in productive rearrangements about 87% or about 30% of the time, broadly matching IMGT annotations. A cluster of highly shared sequence variants was judged likely to represent a technical artifact of the sequencing pipeline. Strong co-occurrence of HLA alleles, especially DR and DQ, made assigning TCR associations to individual alleles difficult. A later analysis reported that several top co-occurrence clusters appeared linked to parvovirus B19, influenza, CMV and Epstein-Barr virus. According to the authors, the approach could potentially be generalized to other disease states and immunological phenotypes. A few of the identified cytomegalovirus-associated TCR beta chains were confirmed in vitro to be specific for cytomegalovirus antigens. A later analysis found that most CMV-associated TCR beta chains appeared HLA-restricted, with HLA associations seemingly driven largely by CMV exposure. The study listed around 160 TCR beta chains as associated with cytomegalovirus. V-gene and J-gene trimming of TCR beta chains was associated with a missense DCLRE1C variant in a later genetic analysis, and the association was replicated in an independent cohort. Cytomegalovirus status was reported to be diagnosed by the classifier with high specificity and sensitivity in both the original and validation cohorts. In a later analysis, the rate of TCR association differed among HLA loci, with DRB1 alleles having the most associated TCRs and HLA-C alleles having the fewest. A further reported finding was that TCR beta sequences accurately predicted the HLA-A and HLA-B alleles for most subjects in the first cohort. Presence/absence analyses assumed roughly uniform sequencing depth across donors, an assumption that may not hold. Because counts were too low, 15 to 20 rarely observed V segments, including chromosome 9 orphons, were left out of the earlier analysis of 587 of the donors. Most TCR sequences were observed very rarely across donors, whereas some public TCRs were present in many individuals. This cohort had only TCR beta chains sequenced, and the lack of alpha or paired-chain data limited which features could be detected. A later analysis found that HLA-associated TCR beta chains were more clonally expanded and had lower generation probabilities than equally common non-associated chains. In a later analysis, around 17,000 TCR beta sequences were associated with specific HLA alleles at a false discovery rate of 0.05. CMV serostatus was the only immune exposure information available for the cohort. Linkage disequilibrium might explain the correlated functional status among segregating V segments, but an unknown experimental factor could not be excluded. Compared with the 666-donor mean, donors in an Asian-associated ancestry cluster had fewer N-insertions in productive TCRs, according to a later genetic analysis. Because some donors lacked HLA typing at each locus, the association tests relied only on the typed subset.

Sequencing was performed on PBMCs. This TCR was sampled from a woman aged 70-85 years in good health and CMV-seropositive.

The DNA sequence is as follows: TGTGCCTGGACTCCGTCAAGGACTAGCGGGATGGGGGAGCAGTACTTC. Its protein reads: CAWTPSRTSGMGEQYF. The V gene is TRBV30 and the J gene is TRBJ2-7; 12 bases in the middle match TRBD2. The germline V gene (reference sequence) supplies CDR1 GTSNPN and CDR2 SVGIG. Taken from cysteine to phenylalanine, the CDR3 has 16 residues. The sequence is cut down to CDR3 DNA, 48 bases in frame from base 1. From V the trimming removes 4 bases and from J it removes 7 bases, while the gene matches leave 14 bases of the junction unaccounted for. Supplemented by the reference TRBV30 and TRBJ2-7 proteins around the CDR3, the complete variable domain is SQTIHQWPATLVQPVGSPLSLECTVEGTSNPNLYWYRQAAGRGLQLLFYSVGIGQISSEVPQNLSASRPQDRQFILSSKKLLLSDSGFYLCAWTPSRTSGMGEQYFGPGTRLTVT.